One sample yielded the 24 T cell receptor beta chains listed below, sequenced in a study of identical twins. TCRdb fed the 5' RACE reads into MiXCR, producing one record per CDR3 protein. The data show just under 650,000 distinct CDR3 sequences, less than 9% seen once. A further study also used this sample, focusing on yellow fever vaccine responses in identical twins.

The sequencing input was PBMCs. These receptors were obtained from a woman in her late teens or twenties in good health.

V is TRBV27 and J is TRBJ1-2, with D possibly matching TRBD1 (5 bases). Trimming cost V 2 bases and J 6 bases, with 16 bases left between them. CDR1 and CDR2 (germline): MNHEY, SMNVEV (reference sequence). The CDR3 runs 15 residues. DNA of the CDR3: TGTGCCAGCAGTTTAGACAGCCGATTAATGCATGGCTACACCTTC. Encoded protein: CASSLDSRLMHGYTF.

This clonotype was observed a few times. The rearrangement links TRBV7-9 to TRBJ2-1; no clear D. The CDR3 extends over 12 amino acids. Germline CDR1 reads SEHNR; CDR2 reads FQNEAQ (reference sequence). Trimming removed 5 bases from V and 7 bases from J, with 9 bases in between. The CDR3 DNA is TGTGCCAGCAGCGTCGGCATGAATGAGCAGTTCTTC. This codes for CASSVGMNEQFF.

The V gene is TRBV5-1, the J gene TRBJ1-4; a weak D match, TRBD1 (5 bases). Trimming pared 0 bases from V and 5 bases from J, leaving 11 bases between. CDR1 and CDR2 from the germline V gene are SGHRS and YFSETQ. This CDR3 region has 15 residues. The CDR3 loop is CASSLEGNSNEKLFF. CDR3 nucleotides: TGCGCCAGCAGCTTGGAGGGGAATTCCAATGAAAAACTGTTTTTT. Full variable domain (outside the CDR3, taken from reference TRBV5-1 and TRBJ1-4): KAGVTQTPRYLIKTRGQQVTLSCSPISGHRSVSWYQQTPGQGLQFLFEYFSETQRNKGNFPGRFSGRQFSNSRSEMNVSTLELGDSALYLCASSLEGNSNEKLFFGSGTQLSVL.

The rearrangement links TRBV28 to TRBJ2-7; D possibly matches TRBD1 or TRBD2 (5 bases each). V was shortened by 4 bases and J by 2 bases, with 12 bases between the two germline ends. Germline V CDR1 and CDR2: MDHEN, SYDVKM. CDR3 length equals 14 residues. The CDR3 nucleotides are TGTGCCAGCAGTTGGGGAGACAGTGCCTACGAGCAGTACTTC. Translated, it gives CASSWGDSAYEQYF.

The chain combines TRBV7-9 with TRBJ2-7; 7 bases line up with TRBD1. The CDR3 is made up of 14 amino acids. The V segment lost 3 bases and the J segment 3 bases; nucleotides outside the gene matches: 5. The germline V gene has CDR1 SEHNR and CDR2 FQNEAQ (reference sequence). The CDR3 here is CASSFYPGGYEQYF. In nucleotides, the CDR3 is TGTGCCAGCAGCTTTTATCCAGGGGGCTACGAGCAGTACTTC.

The CDR3 spells CASSPGLLESYEQYF. CDR3 coding DNA: TGCGCCAGCAGTCCGGGACTGCTGGAATCCTACGAGCAGTACTTC. The chain has TRBV5-1 and TRBJ2-7; TRBD2 might be the D (6 bases). CDR1 and CDR2 (germline): SGHRS, YFSETQ. The CDR3 length is 15 residues. V dropped 5 bases and J dropped 1 base, with 16 bases sitting between them.

The table lists this clonotype with many counts. This chain joins TRBV9 and TRBJ2-3, with 7 bases fitting TRBD2. The trim removed 4 bases at V and 1 base at J, leaving 9 bases unmatched. CDR1 and CDR2 from the germline V gene are SGDLS and YYNGEE. The length of the CDR3 is 16 residues. The CDR3 nucleotides read TGTGCCAGCAGCCGAGAGGGCGGGAGAGGCACAGATACGCAGTATTTT. Amino acid sequence: CASSREGGRGTDTQYF. The full variable domain, rest sourced from reference TRBV9 and TRBJ2-3, is DSGVTQTPKHLITATGQRVTLRCSPRSGDLSVYWYQQSLDQGLQFLIQYYNGEERAKGNILERFSAQQFPDLHSELNLSSLELGDSALYFCASSREGGRGTDTQYFGPGTRLTVL.

This chain joins TRBV7-8 and TRBJ2-6; no definite D call. Per the germline V gene, CDR1 is SGHVS and CDR2 is FQNEAQ. The V end was cut by 4 bases, the J end by 2 bases, with 12 bases between. The CDR3 loop spans 16 amino acids. The CDR3 DNA sequence: TGTGCCAGCAGCTCCAAACTTACAACTGGGGCCAACGTCCTGACTTTC. It is translated as CASSSKLTTGANVLTF.

This clonotype occurred a few times. V and J are TRBV9 and TRBJ2-1, with 14 bases that match TRBD2. Looked up from germline, CDR1 is SGDLS and CDR2 is YYNGEE. The CDR3 has 15 residues. V shed 3 bases and J 8 bases; nucleotides not matched to a gene: 4. CDR3 in DNA: TGTGCCAGCAGCGCGACTAGCGGGAGGGCCGATGAGCAGTTCTTC. This translates into CASSATSGRADEQFF.

This clonotype came up many times. The CDR3 nucleotides read TGCGCCAGCAGCGCGGCGGGGTCAGACACCGGGGAGCTGTTTTTT. Its protein product is CASSAAGSDTGELFF. The chain joins TRBV5-1 to TRBJ2-2; D might be TRBD2 (6 bases). The CDR3 covers 15 residues. The ends were cut back, 4 bases at V and 3 bases at J, with 13 bases in the middle. From germline, CDR1 is SGHRS and CDR2 YFSETQ.

V gene TRBV28 combines with J gene TRBJ2-1, with 9 bases identical to TRBD2. The junction had 8 bases not matched to a gene; V was cut back by 7 bases and J by 7 bases. From germline, CDR1 is MDHEN and CDR2 SYDVKM. This CDR3 is 14 amino acids long. The chain's CDR3 is CASTPGTSWNEQFF. The CDR3 DNA is TGTGCCAGCACCCCGGGGACTAGCTGGAATGAGCAGTTCTTC.

This clonotype was observed at least ten times. V and J are TRBV28 and TRBJ1-5; no firm D call. The length of the CDR3 is 14 residues. Germline V gene lookup returns CDR1 MDHEN and CDR2 SYDVKM. V lost 3 bases, J lost 0 bases, and 6 bases lay in between. CDR3 amino acids: CASSFGSSNQPQHF. The CDR3, as DNA: TGTGCCAGCAGTTTTGGGAGTAGCAATCAGCCCCAGCATTTT. Complete variable domain (other parts from reference TRBV28 and TRBJ1-5): DVKVTQSSRYLVKRTGEKVFLECVQDMDHENMFWYRQDPGLGLRLIYFSYDVKMKEKGDIPEGYSVSREKKERFSLILESASTNQTSMYLCASSFGSSNQPQHFGDGTRLSIL.

This chain links TRBV6-1 with TRBJ2-1, with TRBD1 matching 8 bases. CDR1 MNHNS and CDR2 SASEGT come from the germline V gene. The V and J ends lost 7 bases and 3 bases, in that order; junction bases with no gene match: 8. CDR3 length: 15 amino acids. The chain's CDR3 is CASTTSGTGYNEQFF. The CDR3 nucleotides read TGTGCCAGCACCACCTCCGGGACAGGCTACAATGAGCAGTTCTTC.

This clonotype has a count of ten or more. The chain links TRBV3-1 to TRBJ1-6; TRBD1 is a possible D gene (6 bases). Germline CDR1 is LGHDT and CDR2 is YNNKEL (reference sequence). The length of the CDR3 is 15 residues. The ends were cut back, 1 base at V and 6 bases at J, with 10 bases in the middle. The CDR3 region has the DNA TGTGCCAGCAGCCAAGGCTGGGGGCCTAATTCACCCCTCCACTTT. As protein: CASSQGWGPNSPLHF.

This clonotype was detected a few times. This chain connects TRBV7-9 to TRBJ1-3; D remains unclear. V lost 5 bases to trimming and J lost 0 bases, with 14 bases between them. CDR3 length: 16 amino acids. Germline lookup yields CDR1 SEHNR and CDR2 FQNEAQ (reference sequence). CDR3 in DNA: TGTGCCAGCAGCCCCGCCCGGGTACACTCTGGAAACACCATATATTTT. Translating gives CASSPARVHSGNTIYF.

This clonotype was seen a few times. The chain joins TRBV7-2 to TRBJ2-1, with TRBD2 identical over 7 bases. The CDR3 sequence is 17 residues long. CDR1 is SGHTA and CDR2 is FQGNSA in the germline V gene. Trimming removed 2 bases from V and 0 bases from J; junction bases left unmatched: 7. The CDR3 loop reads CASSLLRDYSSYNEQFF. The CDR3, as DNA: TGTGCCAGCAGCTTACTCCGGGACTACAGCTCCTACAATGAGCAGTTCTTC.

The V call is TRBV20-1, the J call TRBJ1-3, with TRBD1 matching over 8 bases. The CDR3 is 17 amino acids. The germline V gene has CDR1 DFQATT and CDR2 SNEGSKA (reference sequence). The ends lost 0 bases at V and 0 bases at J; junction bases unmatched: 7. DNA for the CDR3: TGCAGTGCTAGAGATGTCGGCAGGGGGCGCTCTGGAAACACCATATATTTT. It specifies CSARDVGRGRSGNTIYF.

This clonotype showed up just a few times. The gene calls are TRBV29-1 and TRBJ2-1; 9 bases fit TRBD2. The germline V gene encodes CDR1 SQVTM and CDR2 ANQGSEA. The CDR3 length is 15 residues. With 6 bases clipped from V and 3 bases from J, the junction kept 9 bases outside the gene matches. CDR3 loop: CSVNPGLAIYNEQFF. CDR3 bases: TGCAGCGTCAATCCGGGACTAGCTATCTACAATGAGCAGTTCTTC.

V is TRBV2 and J is TRBJ2-3; D perhaps matches TRBD2 (5 bases). Germline-derived CDR1 and CDR2 are SNHLY and FYNNEI. This CDR3 is 15 amino acids long. V was trimmed by 5 bases and J by 11 bases, leaving 23 bases between them. The CDR3 spells CASSPPGGLGIRQYF. The CDR3 nucleotides read TGTGCCAGCAGTCCCCCTGGAGGACTCGGCATACGGCAGTATTTT.

Comments on this clonotype: A read error may produce the germline difference seen at one junction end. The chain recombines TRBV15 with TRBJ2-1, with D tentatively TRBD1 or TRBD2 (5 bases each). The CDR3 runs 15 residues. CDR1 is LNHNV, CDR2 YYDKDF, per germline (reference sequence). The CDR3 region is CATCRVGVSYNEQFF. Written as DNA, the CDR3 is TGTGCCACCTGCAGAGTGGGGGTTTCCTACAATGAGCAGTTCTTC.

This clonotype turned up a few times. This chain uses TRBV7-9 with TRBJ1-1; D may be TRBD1 (6 bases). The V and J ends lost 1 base and 3 bases respectively, with 12 bases between them. The CDR3 length is 15 residues. The germline V gene encodes CDR1 SEHNR and CDR2 FQNEAQ (reference sequence). The CDR3 loop reads CASSLVGGGDTEAFF. DNA for the CDR3: TGTGCCAGCAGCTTAGTGGGGGGCGGGGACACTGAAGCTTTCTTT. The full variable domain, completed using reference TRBV7-9 and TRBJ1-1, is DTGVSQNPRHKITKRGQNVTFRCDPISEHNRLYWYRQTLGQGPEFLTYFQNEAQLEKSRLLSDRFSAERPKGSFSTLEIQRTEQGDSAMYLCASSLVGGGDTEAFFGQGTRLTVV.

This clonotype was seen ten or more times. The DNA for the CDR3 is TGTGCCAGCAGTGAAAGGGACGGCACTAATGAAAAACTGTTTTTT. Translating it yields CASSERDGTNEKLFF. The V call is TRBV25-1, the J call TRBJ1-4, with D possibly matching TRBD1 (5 bases). Deletions cut 2 bases from V and 2 bases from J, with 9 bases between. Germline assignment: CDR1 MGHDK and CDR2 SYGVNS. The CDR3 covers 15 residues.

This clonotype was observed a handful of times. The chain uses TRBV18 and TRBJ2-4, with D possibly TRBD2 on 5 matching bases. CDR1 is KGHSH and CDR2 is LQKENI in the germline V gene. V lost 0 bases, J lost 1 base, and 13 bases lay in between. This CDR3 comprises 17 residues. The CDR3 spells CASSPPHGAVAKNIQYF. CDR3 nucleotide sequence: TGTGCCAGCTCACCACCCCATGGAGCGGTGGCCAAAAACATTCAGTACTTC.

This clonotype has only a few counts. J is TRBJ1-5 and V is TRBV6-5; no clear D gene. CDR3 length: 14 residues. V dropped 4 bases and J dropped 6 bases, with 13 bases sitting between them. Germline V gene sequence: CDR1 MNHEY, CDR2 SVGAGI. Written as DNA, the CDR3 is TGTGCCAGCAGTTCAGATGGCGGTGCTCAGCCCCAGCATTTT. Its protein is CASSSDGGAQPQHF.